This passage covers 25 T cell receptor beta chains from one sample sequenced in a study of CD8 T cells in ankylosing spondylitis. TCRdb redid the calling of the 5' RACE reads with MiXCR, one entry per CDR3 protein. The sample shows about 220,000 distinct CDR3 sequences, 20% to 30% of them seen only once. The sequenced sample was blood, either unsorted or a sorted T cell fraction (not recorded which). These receptors originate from a male donor with ankylosing spondylitis or in good health (not recorded which).

The chain has TRBV29-1 and TRBJ1-1; D gene ambiguous. V was shortened by 3 bases and J by 3 bases, with 11 bases between the two germline ends. Germline lookup yields CDR1 SQVTM and CDR2 ANQGSEA. CDR3 length equals 13 residues. CDR3 nucleotide sequence: TGCAGCGTTGACAGGAACTTGGACACTGAAGCTTTCTTT. Protein: CSVDRNLDTEAFF.

This clonotype came up many times. The chain joins TRBV28 to TRBJ2-3; D remains unclear. This CDR3 spans 13 amino acids. CDR1 is MDHEN and CDR2 is SYDVKM in the germline V gene. Trimming stripped 5 bases from V and 2 bases from J, with 8 bases between. The CDR3 spells CASSMTNTDTQYF. In DNA, the CDR3 is TGTGCCAGCAGTATGACAAACACAGATACGCAGTATTTT. Complete variable domain (other parts from reference TRBV28 and TRBJ2-3): DVKVTQSSRYLVKRTGEKVFLECVQDMDHENMFWYRQDPGLGLRLIYFSYDVKMKEKGDIPEGYSVSREKKERFSLILESASTNQTSMYLCASSMTNTDTQYFGPGTRLTVL.

CDR3 region: CAISDRAVDAFF. As DNA, the CDR3 is TGTGCCATCAGTGACCGGGCCGTCGACGCTTTCTTT. This sequence joins TRBV10-3 and TRBJ1-1, with D unresolved. The germline gives CDR1 ENHRY, CDR2 SYGVKD. This CDR3 region has 12 residues. Trimming cost V 3 bases and J 11 bases, with 13 bases left between them.

In its sample, this clonotype was seen many times. The chain carries TRBV10-3 and TRBJ2-7; D not certain. The germline V and J ends were trimmed by 4 bases and 0 bases, with 7 bases remaining between them. This CDR3 is 13 amino acids long. CDR1 ENHRY and CDR2 SYGVKD come from the germline V gene. The CDR3 spells CAISGQTSYEQYF. DNA for the CDR3: TGTGCCATCAGTGGCCAGACCTCCTACGAGCAGTACTTC.

This clonotype came up a few times. The V gene is TRBV7-9, the J gene TRBJ2-1, with D maybe TRBD2 (5 bases). CDR3 length equals 12 residues. Germline CDR1 is SEHNR and CDR2 is FQNEAQ (reference sequence). V dropped 3 bases and J dropped 12 bases, with 12 bases sitting between them. The CDR3 DNA reads TGTGCCAGCAGCTTTTTGGCGGGTTGGCAGTTCTTC. It yields the protein CASSFLAGWQFF.

This clonotype was seen ten or more times. This chain links TRBV20-1 with TRBJ1-2; 7 bases are a match to TRBD1. The CDR3 runs 13 residues. Germline V gene lookup returns CDR1 DFQATT and CDR2 SNEGSKA (reference sequence). The J segment lost 9 bases and the V segment lost 2 bases, leaving 9 bases of the junction unmatched. The chain's CDR3 is CSARRGTDIRYTF. The CDR3 region has the DNA TGCAGTGCTAGACGTGGGACAGACATACGCTACACCTTC.

Regarding this clonotype: This may be a read error, as it is one base from a much larger clone. V usage is TRBV9 and J usage is TRBJ2-1; 10 bases are a match to TRBD2. This CDR3 is 16 amino acids long. CDR1 is SGDLS and CDR2 is YYNGEE in the germline V gene. The ends lost 0 bases at V and 12 bases at J; junction bases unmatched: 12. CDR3 region: CASSVVSSGSRYVQFF. CDR3 sequence (DNA): TGTGCCAGCAGCGTAGTATCTAGCGGGAGCCGATATGTGCAGTTCTTC.

The genes are TRBV7-2 and TRBJ2-7; either TRBD1 or TRBD2 may fit D (5 bases each). Germline values: CDR1 SGHTA, CDR2 FQGNSA. Trimming removed 5 bases from V and 2 bases from J, with 13 bases in between. The CDR3 is 14 amino acids. The CDR3: CASSPNRGTYEQYF. The CDR3 coding sequence is TGTGCCAGCAGCCCAAACCGGGGCACCTACGAGCAGTACTTC.

The chain recombines TRBV20-1 with TRBJ2-1, with unresolved D. Germline-derived CDR1 and CDR2 are DFQATT and SNEGSKA (reference sequence). The CDR3 contains 11 residues. V was trimmed by 3 bases and J by 9 bases, leaving 9 bases between them. CDR3 bases: TGCAGTGCTAGTAGGCTGGGTGAGCAGTTCTTC. It specifies CSASRLGEQFF.

This clonotype was seen repeatedly, ten times or more. V is TRBV3-1 and J is TRBJ1-3; D remains ambiguous. Between the trimmed V and J ends, which lost 5 bases and 1 base, there was a span of 15 bases. Per the germline V gene, CDR1 is LGHDT and CDR2 is YNNKEL (reference sequence). The CDR3 is 16 residues long. In nucleotides, the CDR3 is TGTGCCAGCAGCTACTACGCCCGGGGTTCTGGAAACACCATATATTTT. This codes for CASSYYARGSGNTIYF.

Concerning this clonotype: With a much larger clone just one base away, this may be a read error. The CDR3 DNA follows: TGTGCCAGCCGGGACCCCGCCTACGAGCAGTACTTC. Translation: CASRDPAYEQYF. The gene calls are TRBV12-3 or TRBV12-4 and TRBJ2-7; either TRBD1 or TRBD2 may supply D (5 bases each). Between the trimmed V and J ends, which lost 8 bases and 2 bases, there was a span of 10 bases. This CDR3 is 12 amino acids long.

For this clonotype: It may be a read error: a sequence one base away is much more abundant. The chain is built from TRBV5-1 and TRBJ1-3; D may be TRBD1 (5 bases). The CDR3 is made up of 15 amino acids. Germline V gene data show CDR1 as SGHRS and CDR2 as YFSETQ. Trimming shortened V by 1 base and J by 0 bases, and 8 bases separated the two germline ends. The CDR3 spells CASSLTGGSGNTIYF. DNA of the CDR3: TGCGCCAGCAGCTTGACGGGGGGCTCTGGAAACACCATATATTTT.

The sample holds many counts of this clonotype. For the CDR3, the DNA is TGTGCCAGCAGCCCTCGGACTAGCGGGAACAATGAGCAGTTCTTC. As protein: CASSPRTSGNNEQFF. The gene calls are TRBV7-9 and TRBJ2-1; 12 nucleotides line up with TRBD2. V shed 5 bases, J shed 5 bases, and the junction held 4 bases outside the gene matches. CDR3 length: 15 amino acids. In germline, CDR1 is SEHNR, CDR2 FQNEAQ (reference sequence). Variable domain in full (rest from reference TRBV7-9 and TRBJ2-1): DTGVSQNPRHKITKRGQNVTFRCDPISEHNRLYWYRQTLGQGPEFLTYFQNEAQLEKSRLLSDRFSAERPKGSFSTLEIQRTEQGDSAMYLCASSPRTSGNNEQFFGPGTRLTVL.

This clonotype was detected many times. V is TRBV12-3 or TRBV12-4 and J is TRBJ2-7; 8 bases line up with TRBD1. The V gene end was trimmed by 6 bases and the J gene end by 4 bases; junction bases not matched to a gene: 5. This CDR3 contains 13 residues. The CDR3 coding sequence is TGTGCCAGCAGCTGGGACAGGAGGTACGAGCAGTACTTC. It yields the protein CASSWDRRYEQYF.

This clonotype was counted many times. The rearrangement uses TRBV3-1 and TRBJ2-7; D gene uncertain. This CDR3 is 12 amino acids long. V dropped 4 bases and J dropped 9 bases, with 13 bases sitting between them. The germline V gene has CDR1 LGHDT and CDR2 YNNKEL (reference sequence). The CDR3 here is CASSRGLVAQYF. DNA of the CDR3: TGTGCCAGCAGCCGGGGTTTAGTCGCGCAGTACTTC.

The CDR3 loop is CSVTALAGGIDTQYF. The CDR3, as DNA: TGCAGCGTAACCGCCCTAGCGGGAGGAATAGATACGCAGTATTTT. The chain couples TRBV29-1 to TRBJ2-3; 11 positions agree with TRBD2. CDR3 length: 15 residues. Trimming at V came to 6 bases and at J to 5 bases, leaving 10 bases not matched to a gene. Per the germline V gene, CDR1 is SQVTM and CDR2 is ANQGSEA.

V and J are TRBV12-3 or TRBV12-4 and TRBJ1-5, with D tentatively TRBD1 (5 bases). V gave up 6 bases and J gave up 5 bases, with 8 bases separating them. This CDR3 spans 12 amino acids. Here the CDR3 reads CASSLGHQPQHF. The CDR3 region has the DNA TGTGCCAGCAGCCTGGGGCATCAGCCCCAGCATTTT.

This clonotype was detected many times. This chain joins TRBV7-9 and TRBJ2-3; unclear D gene. This CDR3 contains 15 residues. The V end lost 2 bases, the J end lost 4 bases, and 13 bases lay between the germline ends. Germline V gene lookup returns CDR1 SEHNR and CDR2 FQNEAQ (reference sequence). The CDR3 here is CASSLYKPGADTQYF. The CDR3 DNA is TGTGCCAGCAGCTTATATAAGCCGGGCGCAGATACGCAGTATTTT. The variable domain in full, completed from reference TRBV7-9 and TRBJ2-3, reads DTGVSQNPRHKITKRGQNVTFRCDPISEHNRLYWYRQTLGQGPEFLTYFQNEAQLEKSRLLSDRFSAERPKGSFSTLEIQRTEQGDSAMYLCASSLYKPGADTQYFGPGTRLTVL.

This clonotype was counted many times. This rearrangement joins TRBV20-1 to TRBJ2-7, with D perhaps given as TRBD1 or TRBD2 (6 bases each). The CDR3 loop spans 11 amino acids. CDR1 and CDR2 from the germline V gene are DFQATT and SNEGSKA (reference sequence). V was trimmed by 7 bases and J by 12 bases, leaving 19 bases between them. For the CDR3, the DNA is TGCAGTGAGGGGGGCCGGGCTCCAGCGTACTTC. As protein: CSEGGRAPAYF.

The chain is built from TRBV29-1 and TRBJ2-3; D gene uncertain. The CDR3 covers 12 residues. Between the trimmed V and J ends, which lost 6 bases and 6 bases, there was a span of 13 bases. Looked up from germline, CDR1 is SQVTM and CDR2 is ANQGSEA. The CDR3 DNA is TGCAGCGTCAGACTTAGTGCGGATACGCAGTATTTT. The encoded protein is CSVRLSADTQYF.

This chain uses TRBV2 with TRBJ1-6, with D possibly matching TRBD1 (6 bases). This CDR3 spans 15 amino acids. V lost 2 bases and J lost 5, with 10 bases in between. Germline V gene data show CDR1 as SNHLY and CDR2 as FYNNEI. The CDR3 protein is CASSEYGQNNSPLHF. CDR3 sequence (DNA): TGTGCCAGCAGTGAATATGGACAGAATAATTCACCCCTCCACTTT.

This clonotype was counted ten times or more. The chain has TRBV5-5 and TRBJ1-2; D call uncertain. The V gene's germline CDR1 is SGHKS and CDR2 YYEKEE (reference sequence). The ends were cut back, 4 bases at V and 4 bases at J, with 14 bases in the middle. This CDR3 region has 14 residues. The CDR3 bases are TGTGCCAGCAGCGTAGGACCAGTGGCCTATGGCTACACCTTC. Encoded protein: CASSVGPVAYGYTF.

This clonotype was seen a few times. The chain uses TRBV12-3 or TRBV12-4 and TRBJ1-2; no firm D call. Between the trimmed V and J ends, which lost 7 bases and 2 bases, there was a span of 17 bases. CDR3 length: 15 residues. The CDR3 coding sequence is TGTGCCAGCACTCCGGTAGGACGAAGAAACTATGGCTACACCTTC. This translates into CASTPVGRRNYGYTF.

This clonotype was picked up a small number of times. The V and J genes are TRBV4-2 and TRBJ2-3, with D perhaps matching TRBD1 (6 bases). V shed 1 base and J shed 1 base, with 12 bases lying between them. The CDR3 extends over 16 amino acids. Germline V gives CDR1 LGHNA, CDR2 YNFKEQ. The CDR3 DNA reads TGTGCCAGCAGCCAAGGTGGGGGCAGGCGCACAGATACGCAGTATTTT. Residues: CASSQGGGRRTDTQYF.

This clonotype was observed a few times. V is TRBV20-1 and J is TRBJ2-1, with D possibly being TRBD2 (5 bases). V was pared by 0 bases and J by 9 bases, with 9 bases between. CDR3 length: 12 residues. Germline lookup yields CDR1 DFQATT and CDR2 SNEGSKA (reference sequence). The CDR3 nucleotides read TGCAGTGCTAGAGATCCCCGGGGTGAGCAGTTCTTC. This sequence encodes CSARDPRGEQFF.